This T cell receptor beta chain was obtained from a study of blood T cell repertoires in COVID-19. Study overall: PBMCs, B-cell-depleted T cells, or T cells provided the cDNA or gDNA that made up the material.

Losses at the gene ends were 5 bases for V and 0 bases for J; bases not matched to a gene: 9. The germline CDR1 and CDR2 sequences are SGHVS and FQNEAQ. CDR3 size: 17 residues. As handled by the study authors: Estimation of nucleated cell counts was performed using reference gene primer amplification. Sequenced by immunoSEQ multiplex PCR; TCRdb stores in-frame clones only, minus some. V and J calls and clone size come straight from that table; D and trimming were deduced from the DNA. The sample holds 300,000 to 450,000 clones, around 85% seen once. The sequencing input was peripheral blood. The J gene is TRBJ2-2, the V gene TRBV7-8; TRBD1 agrees at 7 bases. The source is a woman younger than 30 with acute or convalescent COVID-19. CDR3 amino acids: CASSLTRGTANTGELFF. DNA for the CDR3: TGTGCCAGCAGCCTCACCAGGGGGACAGCGAACACCGGGGAGCTGTTTTTT.